This T cell receptor beta chain is drawn from a study of blood T cell repertoires in COVID-19. Study context: PBMCs, B-cell-depleted T cells, or T cells provided the cDNA or gDNA that made up the material.

A word on this clone: Other DNA sequences in this specimen translate into the identical CDR3.

The CDR3 is made up of 11 amino acids. Germline assignment: CDR1 SQVTM and CDR2 ANQGSEA. Trimming removed 8 bases from V and 7 bases from J, with 12 bases in between. Authors' processing steps: Reference gene primer amplification gave nucleated cell count estimates. Sequencing used immunoSEQ multiplex PCR; TCRdb keeps in-frame clones, though not all of them. That table supplies the V and J calls and clone size; D and trimming were determined from the DNA. The sample holds around 190,000 clones, roughly 85% seen once. The sequence was obtained from a woman aged 55 to 70 with acute or convalescent COVID-19. The chain employs TRBV29-1 and TRBJ2-1; tentative D call: TRBD2 (6 bases). The sequenced material came from peripheral blood. This CDR3 reads CSPQAGNEQFF. In nucleotides, the CDR3 is TGCAGCCCTCAGGCGGGAAATGAGCAGTTCTTC.